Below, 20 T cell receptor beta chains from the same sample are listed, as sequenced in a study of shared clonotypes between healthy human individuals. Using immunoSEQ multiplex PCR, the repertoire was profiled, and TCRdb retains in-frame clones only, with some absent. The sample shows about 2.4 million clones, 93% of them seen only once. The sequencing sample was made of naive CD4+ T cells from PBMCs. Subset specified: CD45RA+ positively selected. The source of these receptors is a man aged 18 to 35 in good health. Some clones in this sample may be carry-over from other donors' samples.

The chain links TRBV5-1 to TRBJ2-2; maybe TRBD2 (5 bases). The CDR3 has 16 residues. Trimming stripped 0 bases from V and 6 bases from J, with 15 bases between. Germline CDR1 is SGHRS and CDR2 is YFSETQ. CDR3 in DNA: TGCGCCAGCAGCTTGGATTCCTCGGGAAGCGCCGGGGAGCTGTTTTTT. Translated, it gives CASSLDSSGSAGELFF.

The CDR3 region has the DNA TGTGCCATCAGTGTGAGGGACAGGGAGCACTCCTACGAGCAGTACTTC. Translated: CAISVRDREHSYEQYF. The V call is TRBV10-3, the J call TRBJ2-7; 9 bases map to TRBD1. Germline loops: CDR1 ENHRY, CDR2 SYGVKD. Trimming took 4 bases from V and 0 from J; bases not matched to a gene: 7. The CDR3 contains 16 residues.

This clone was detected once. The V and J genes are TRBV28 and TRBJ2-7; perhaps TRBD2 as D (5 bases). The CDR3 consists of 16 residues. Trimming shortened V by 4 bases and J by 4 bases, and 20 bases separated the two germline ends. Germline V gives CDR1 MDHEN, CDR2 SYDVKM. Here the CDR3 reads CASSSNDYHIRYEQYF. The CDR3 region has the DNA TGTGCCAGCAGTTCGAATGACTACCACATCCGTTACGAGCAGTACTTC.

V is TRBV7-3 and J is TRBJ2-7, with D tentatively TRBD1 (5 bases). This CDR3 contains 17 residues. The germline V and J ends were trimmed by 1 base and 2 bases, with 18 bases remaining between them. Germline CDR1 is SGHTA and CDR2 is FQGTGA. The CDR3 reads CASSLRGWTPDTYEQYF. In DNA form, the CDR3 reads TGTGCCAGCAGCTTAAGAGGTTGGACCCCGGACACCTACGAGCAGTACTTC. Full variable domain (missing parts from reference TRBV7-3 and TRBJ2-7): GAGVSQTPSNKVTEKGKYVELRCDPISGHTALYWYRQSLGQGPEFLIYFQGTGAADDSGLPNDRFFAVRPEGSVSTLKIQRTERGDSAVYLCASSLRGWTPDTYEQYFGPGTRLTVT.

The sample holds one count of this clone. Here the CDR3 DNA reads TGTGCCAGCAGCGTATTCGGGAGTTCGGGGGCCAACGTCCTGACTTTC. Residues: CASSVFGSSGANVLTF. The V gene is TRBV9, the J gene TRBJ2-6, with TRBD2 as a possible D gene (6 bases). Germline V gene sequence: CDR1 SGDLS, CDR2 YYNGEE. The CDR3 is made up of 16 amino acids. Trimming took 1 base from V and 4 from J, leaving 12 bases between them. Complete variable domain (other parts from reference TRBV9 and TRBJ2-6): DSGVTQTPKHLITATGQRVTLRCSPRSGDLSVYWYQQSLDQGLQFLIQYYNGEERAKGNILERFSAQQFPDLHSELNLSSLELGDSALYFCASSVFGSSGANVLTFGAGSRLTVL.

In nucleotides, the CDR3 is TGTGCCAGCAGCATTGGCAGGGGGCGAGTGCTGGGAGGCTACACCTTC. Translating it yields CASSIGRGRVLGGYTF. The rearrangement uses TRBV7-2 and TRBJ1-2; 8 bases agree with TRBD1. After removal of 5 bases from V and 8 bases from J, the junction contained 16 bases not matched to a gene. Germline V gene lookup returns CDR1 SGHTA and CDR2 FQGNSA. The CDR3 covers 16 residues. Filled out from reference TRBV7-2 and TRBJ1-2, the complete variable domain reads GAGVSQSPSNKVTEKGKDVELRCDPISGHTALYWYRQSLGQGLEFLIYFQGNSAPDKSGLPSDRFSAERTGGSVSTLTIQRTQQEDSAVYLCASSIGRGRVLGGYTFGSGTRLTVV.

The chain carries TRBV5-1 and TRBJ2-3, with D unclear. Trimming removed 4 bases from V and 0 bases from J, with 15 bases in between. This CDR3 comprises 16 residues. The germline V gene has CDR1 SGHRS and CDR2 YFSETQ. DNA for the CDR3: TGCGCCAGCAGCCGTGTCACGGAACCTAGCACAGATACGCAGTATTTT. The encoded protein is CASSRVTEPSTDTQYF.

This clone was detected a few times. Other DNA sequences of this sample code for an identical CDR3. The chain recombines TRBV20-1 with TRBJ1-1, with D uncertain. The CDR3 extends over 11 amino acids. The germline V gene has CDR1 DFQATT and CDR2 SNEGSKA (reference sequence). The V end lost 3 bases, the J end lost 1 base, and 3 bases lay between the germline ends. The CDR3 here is CSASTNTEAFF. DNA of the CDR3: TGCAGTGCTAGTACGAACACTGAAGCTTTCTTT.

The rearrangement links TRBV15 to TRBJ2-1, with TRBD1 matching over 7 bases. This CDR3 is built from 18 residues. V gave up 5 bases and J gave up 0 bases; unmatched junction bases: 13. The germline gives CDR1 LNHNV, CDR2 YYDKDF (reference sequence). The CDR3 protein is CATSVPQGFGFSYNEQFF. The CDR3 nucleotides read TGTGCCACCAGCGTCCCACAGGGGTTTGGGTTCTCCTACAATGAGCAGTTCTTC.

The CDR3 DNA sequence: TGTGCCAGCAGCAAAGAGACTAGCGGGAGTAATGAGCAGTTCTTC. This translates into CASSKETSGSNEQFF. The chain employs TRBV6-6 and TRBJ2-1; TRBD2 matches 12 bases. This CDR3 region has 15 residues. V trimming: 6 bases; J trimming: 7 bases; junction bases outside the gene matches: 7. CDR1 MNHNY and CDR2 SVGAGI come from the germline V gene (reference sequence).

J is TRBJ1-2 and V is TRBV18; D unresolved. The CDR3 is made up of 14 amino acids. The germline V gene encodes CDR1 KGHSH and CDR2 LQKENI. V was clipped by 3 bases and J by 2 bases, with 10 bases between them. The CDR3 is CASSPLSENYGYTF. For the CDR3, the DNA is TGTGCCAGCTCACCCCTATCAGAGAACTATGGCTACACCTTC.

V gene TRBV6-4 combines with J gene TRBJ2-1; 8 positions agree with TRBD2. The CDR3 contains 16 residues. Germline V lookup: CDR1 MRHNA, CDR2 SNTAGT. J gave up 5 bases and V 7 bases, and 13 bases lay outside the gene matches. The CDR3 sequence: CASTRRGGSRHNEQFF. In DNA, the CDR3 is TGTGCCAGCACCAGACGGGGGGGAAGTCGGCACAATGAGCAGTTCTTC.

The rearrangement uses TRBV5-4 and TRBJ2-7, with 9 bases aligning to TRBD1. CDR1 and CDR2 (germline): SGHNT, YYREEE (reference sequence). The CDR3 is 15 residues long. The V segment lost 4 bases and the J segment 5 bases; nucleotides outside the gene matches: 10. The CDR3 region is CASSGGTGFLHEQYF. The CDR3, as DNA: TGTGCCAGCAGCGGCGGGACAGGGTTCTTACACGAGCAGTACTTC.

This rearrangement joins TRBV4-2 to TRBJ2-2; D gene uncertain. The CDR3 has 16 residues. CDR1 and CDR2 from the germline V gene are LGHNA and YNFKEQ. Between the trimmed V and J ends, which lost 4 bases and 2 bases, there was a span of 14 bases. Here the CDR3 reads CASSPNPNLNTGELFF. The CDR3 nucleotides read TGTGCCAGCAGCCCAAATCCTAACCTTAACACCGGGGAGCTGTTTTTT.

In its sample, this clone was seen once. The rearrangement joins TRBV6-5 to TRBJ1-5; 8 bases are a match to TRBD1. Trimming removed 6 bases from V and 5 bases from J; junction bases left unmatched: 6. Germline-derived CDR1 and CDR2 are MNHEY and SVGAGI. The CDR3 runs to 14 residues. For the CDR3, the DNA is TGTGCCAGCAGCAGGACAGGGAACCATCAGCCCCAGCATTTT. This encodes CASSRTGNHQPQHF.

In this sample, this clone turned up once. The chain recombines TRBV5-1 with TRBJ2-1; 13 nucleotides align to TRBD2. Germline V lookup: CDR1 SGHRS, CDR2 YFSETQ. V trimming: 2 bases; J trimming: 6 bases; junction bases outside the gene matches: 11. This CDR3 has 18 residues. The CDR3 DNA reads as TGCGCCAGCAGCTTAGGGACTAGCGGGATGGCGTTTGGCAATGAGCAGTTCTTC. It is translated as CASSLGTSGMAFGNEQFF.

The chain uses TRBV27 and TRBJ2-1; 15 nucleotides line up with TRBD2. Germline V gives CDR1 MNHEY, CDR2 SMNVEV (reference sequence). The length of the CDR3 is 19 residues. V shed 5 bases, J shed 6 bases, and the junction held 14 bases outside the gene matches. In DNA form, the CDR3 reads TGTGCCAGCAGTCCTGGATGGGGACTAGCGGGAGGCTCAAGCAATGAGCAGTTCTTC. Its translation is CASSPGWGLAGGSSNEQFF.

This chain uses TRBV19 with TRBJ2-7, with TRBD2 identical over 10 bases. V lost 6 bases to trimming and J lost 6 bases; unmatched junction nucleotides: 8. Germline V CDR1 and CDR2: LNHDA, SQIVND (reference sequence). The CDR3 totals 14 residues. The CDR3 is CASRSGRARGEQYF. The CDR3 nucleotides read TGTGCCAGTAGGAGCGGGAGGGCCCGGGGCGAGCAGTACTTC.

The CDR3 bases are TGCAGCGTTGACCCAGGAGGGGGAACGAATGAGCAGTTCTTC. Its translation is CSVDPGGGTNEQFF. The gene calls are TRBV29-1 and TRBJ2-1, with D perhaps being TRBD1 or TRBD2 (6 bases each). The CDR3 consists of 14 residues. Per germline, CDR1 SQVTM and CDR2 ANQGSEA. The germline V and J ends were trimmed by 3 bases and 7 bases, with 16 bases remaining between them.

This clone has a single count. The CDR3 sequence is CASSLTGGNVGYTF. The CDR3 DNA sequence: TGCGCCAGCAGCTTGACAGGGGGAAACGTCGGCTACACCTTC. The chain uses TRBV5-1 and TRBJ1-2; 8 bases agree with TRBD1. Germline V gives CDR1 SGHRS, CDR2 YFSETQ. The V segment lost 1 base and the J segment 8 bases; nucleotides outside the gene matches: 7. CDR3 length equals 14 residues. Full variable domain (outside the CDR3, taken from reference TRBV5-1 and TRBJ1-2): KAGVTQTPRYLIKTRGQQVTLSCSPISGHRSVSWYQQTPGQGLQFLFEYFSETQRNKGNFPGRFSGRQFSNSRSEMNVSTLELGDSALYLCASSLTGGNVGYTFGSGTRLTVV.